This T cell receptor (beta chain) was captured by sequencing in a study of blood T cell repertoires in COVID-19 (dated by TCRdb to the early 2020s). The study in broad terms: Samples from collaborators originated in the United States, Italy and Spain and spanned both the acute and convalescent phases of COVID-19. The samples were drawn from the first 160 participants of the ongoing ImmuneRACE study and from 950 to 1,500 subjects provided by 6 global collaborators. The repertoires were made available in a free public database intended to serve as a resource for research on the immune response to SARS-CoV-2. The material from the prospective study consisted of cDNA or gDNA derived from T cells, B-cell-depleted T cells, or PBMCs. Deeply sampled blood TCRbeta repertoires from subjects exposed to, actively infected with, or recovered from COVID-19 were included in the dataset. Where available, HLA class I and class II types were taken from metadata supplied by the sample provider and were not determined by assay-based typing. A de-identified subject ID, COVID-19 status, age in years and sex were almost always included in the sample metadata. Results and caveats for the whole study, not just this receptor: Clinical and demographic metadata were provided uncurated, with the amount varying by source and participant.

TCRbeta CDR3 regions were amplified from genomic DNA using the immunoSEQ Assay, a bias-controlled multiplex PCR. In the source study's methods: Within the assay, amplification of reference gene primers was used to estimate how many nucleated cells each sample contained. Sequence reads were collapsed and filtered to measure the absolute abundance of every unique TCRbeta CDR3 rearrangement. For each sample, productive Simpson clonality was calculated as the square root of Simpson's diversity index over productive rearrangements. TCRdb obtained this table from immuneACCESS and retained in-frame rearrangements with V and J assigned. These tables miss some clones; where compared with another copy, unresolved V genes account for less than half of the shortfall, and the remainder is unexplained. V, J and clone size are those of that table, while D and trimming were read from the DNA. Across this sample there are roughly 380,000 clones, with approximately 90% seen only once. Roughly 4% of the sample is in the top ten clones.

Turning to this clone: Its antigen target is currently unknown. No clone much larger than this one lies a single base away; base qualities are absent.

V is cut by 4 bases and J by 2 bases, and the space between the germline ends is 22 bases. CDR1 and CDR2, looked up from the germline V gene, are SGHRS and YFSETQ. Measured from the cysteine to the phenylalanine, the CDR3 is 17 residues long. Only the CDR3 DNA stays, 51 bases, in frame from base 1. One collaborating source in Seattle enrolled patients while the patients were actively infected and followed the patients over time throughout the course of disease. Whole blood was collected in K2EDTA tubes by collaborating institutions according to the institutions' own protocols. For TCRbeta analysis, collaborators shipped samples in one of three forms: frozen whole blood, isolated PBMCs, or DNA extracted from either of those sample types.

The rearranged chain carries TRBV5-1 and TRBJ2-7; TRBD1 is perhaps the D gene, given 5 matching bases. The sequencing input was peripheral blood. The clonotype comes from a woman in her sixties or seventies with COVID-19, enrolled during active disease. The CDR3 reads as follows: CASSLASHPGQTYEQYF. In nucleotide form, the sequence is TGCGCCAGCAGCCTGGCGTCTCATCCAGGACAAACCTACGAGCAGTACTTC.